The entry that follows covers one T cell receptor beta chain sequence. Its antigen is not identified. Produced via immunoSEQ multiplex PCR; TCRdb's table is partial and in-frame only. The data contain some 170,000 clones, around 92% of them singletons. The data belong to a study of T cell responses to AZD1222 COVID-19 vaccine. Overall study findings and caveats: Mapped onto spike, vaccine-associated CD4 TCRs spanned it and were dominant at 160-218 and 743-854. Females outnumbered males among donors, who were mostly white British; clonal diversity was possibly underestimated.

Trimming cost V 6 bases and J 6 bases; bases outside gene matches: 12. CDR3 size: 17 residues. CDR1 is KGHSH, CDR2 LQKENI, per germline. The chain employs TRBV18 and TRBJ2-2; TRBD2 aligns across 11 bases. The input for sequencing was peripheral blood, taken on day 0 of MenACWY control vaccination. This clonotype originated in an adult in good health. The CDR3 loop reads CASSGSGRAFSAGELFF. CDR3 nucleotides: TGTGCCAGCTCCGGTAGCGGGAGGGCCTTCTCGGCCGGGGAGCTGTTTTTT.